Detailed here is one T cell receptor (beta chain). This clonotype was observed a few times. The antigen this receptor binds is unknown. No base-level quality is on record; no much larger clone is a single base apart. The data were obtained in a study of regulatory T cells in long-lasting Graves disease (dated by TCRdb to the early 2020s). The study in broad terms: Newly diagnosed Graves' disease patients had taken antithyroid drugs for less than 3 months. This study used TCR sequencing and RNA sequencing of peripheral blood to compare persistent Graves' disease patients against newly diagnosed Graves' disease patients. The study was conducted in China and was registered as a clinical trial. A total of around 35 samples underwent TCR sequencing, from roughly 13 patients with persistent Graves' disease and 20 or so patients with newly diagnosed Graves' disease. Overall study outcomes, separate from this receptor: Compared with newly diagnosed patients, patients with persistent Graves' disease had lower TCR Shannon entropy and fewer highly expanded clones, which suggests clonal expansion. Only peripheral blood was studied, because thyroid tissue, the primary lesion, was inaccessible. As a limitation, the authors acknowledged that the small sample size may reduce accuracy. More public clonotypes were shared among persistent patients (over 2,500) than among newly diagnosed patients (roughly 1,000). Sequencing and analysis were limited to the TCR beta chain. Preferential use of TRBV28, TRBJ1-2 and TRBJ2-5 was observed in persistent disease, whereas TRBV20-1 and TRBJ2-1 were favored in newly diagnosed disease.

V is shortened by 5 bases, J by 7 bases, and the region joining them spans 18 bases. CDR1 and CDR2 were assigned from the germline V gene as MDHEN and SYDVKM. From cysteine to phenylalanine, the CDR3 is 15 amino acids long. Only the CDR3 portion is preserved as DNA: 45 bases, with reading frame beginning at the first base. The time point label for this specimen denotes: newly diagnosed GD, antithyroid drugs for less than 3 months. For both TCR sequencing and RNA sequencing, RNA was extracted from PBMCs in TRIzol. Graves' disease was diagnosed according to American Thyroid Association guidelines. The patients came from an endocrinology department in Xi'an, China. Each patient gave approximately 9.7 milliliters of peripheral blood, collected in an EDTA anticoagulant tube. Ficoll Paque Plus density gradient separation was used to isolate PBMCs, and no further T cell sorting was performed. An Agilent 2100 Bioanalyzer and agarose gel were used to assess RNA quality, and a NanoDrop 2000 was used to measure RNA concentration.

Library preparation employed multiplex PCR. The listed sequencing device is Illumina HiSeq 4000. TCR beta libraries were built with iRepertoire HTBI primers and Arm-PCR amplification of CDR3 regions. Before sequencing, the PCR products went through gel purification. The authors processed their data as follows. A total of 62 TRBV and more than twelve TRBJ segments were identified across samples and were used for gene usage analysis of CDR3 amino acid clonotypes. Filtered high-quality paired reads were merged into contigs using COPE and FqMerger. Contigs were aligned with BLAST to IMGT TRBV, TRBD and TRBJ reference genes, and CDR3 was defined per IMGT. Any clonotype with a frequency above 0.1% was counted as a highly expanded clone. Repertoire diversity was measured by Shannon entropy, and V-J evenness by the Gini coefficient. Clonotypes shared by more than one individual were considered public. TCRdb reanalyzed the raw reads on its own, using fastp at Q25 for trimming and MiXCR for clone calling, and kept in-frame beta chains. Each CDR3 protein gets just one entry, which takes the most common genes and DNA from the rows behind it. The V and J calls here are based on TCRdb, not the publication. Within this sample are fewer than 350,000 distinct CDR3 sequences, with about 18% of them counted one time only. About two fifths of the sample is taken by the ten largest.

The chain is made from TRBV28 and TRBJ2-1; the D gene is perhaps TRBD2, on 6 matching bases. The source is a female donor with Graves disease. The sample in question was peripheral blood mononuclear cells (PBMCs), obtained at new diagnosis, from a patient treated with antithyroid drugs. CDR3 reads: CASSTVGGLGNEQFF. The sequenced DNA: TGTGCCAGCAGTACGGTCGGGGGTTTAGGGAATGAGCAGTTCTTC. Outside the CDR3, residues come from the reference TRBV28 and TRBJ2-1 proteins, so the full variable domain is: DVKVTQSSRYLVKRTGEKVFLECVQDMDHENMFWYRQDPGLGLRLIYFSYDVKMKEKGDIPEGYSVSREKKERFSLILESASTNQTSMYLCASSTVGGLGNEQFFGPGTRLTVL.